The T cell receptor beta chain under discussion was sequenced for a study of blood T cell repertoires in COVID-19. Germline V gene lookup returns CDR1 LGHDT and CDR2 YNNKEL (reference sequence). V lost 2 bases and J lost 0; bases outside the gene matches: 11. The CDR3 has 18 residues. Source study methods: Cell counts per sample came from amplifying reference gene primers. The data were produced by immunoSEQ multiplex PCR, yet TCRdb's version contains in-frame clones alone and is incomplete. That table supplies the V and J calls and clone size; D and trimming were determined from the DNA. The sample lists 200,000 to 250,000 clones, 88% occurring once.

This clonotype was obtained from a woman aged 55 to 70 with acute or convalescent COVID-19. The material sequenced was peripheral blood. V gene TRBV3-1 (or the pseudogene TRBV3-2) combines with J gene TRBJ1-1; 8 positions agree with TRBD1. The CDR3 DNA sequence: TGTGCCAGCAGCCAATCGAGGACAGGGAGGGGGATGAACACTGAAGCTTTCTTT. Translating gives CASSQSRTGRGMNTEAFF.